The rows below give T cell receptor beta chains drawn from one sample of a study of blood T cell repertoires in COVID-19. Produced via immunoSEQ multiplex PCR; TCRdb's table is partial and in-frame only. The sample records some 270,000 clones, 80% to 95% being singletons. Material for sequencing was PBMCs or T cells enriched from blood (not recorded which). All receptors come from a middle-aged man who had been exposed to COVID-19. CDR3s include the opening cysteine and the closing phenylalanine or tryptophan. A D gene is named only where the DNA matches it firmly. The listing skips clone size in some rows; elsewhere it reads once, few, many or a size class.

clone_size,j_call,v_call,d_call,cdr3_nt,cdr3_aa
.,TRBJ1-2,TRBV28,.,TGTGCCAGCAGATTGGACAGTAACTATGGCTACACCTTC,CASRLDSNYGYTF
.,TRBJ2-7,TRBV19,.,TGTGCCAGTAGTAGTGAGGCGAGCTCCTACGAGCAGTACTTC,CASSSEASSYEQYF
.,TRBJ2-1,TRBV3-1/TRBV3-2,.,TGTGCCAGCAGCCAAGAGAGCGGTGAGCAGTTCTTC,CASSQESGEQFF
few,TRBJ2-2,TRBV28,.,TGTGCCAGCAGGACCCCACCCCCGGGTCAGCCAAACACCGGGGAGCTGTTTTTT,CASRTPPPGQPNTGELFF
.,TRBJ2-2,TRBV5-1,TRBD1,TGCGCCAGCAGCTTGGGACAGGGGACCGGGGAGCTGTTTTTT,CASSLGQGTGELFF
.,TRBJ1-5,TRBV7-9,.,TGTGCCAGCAGCAAAATCGGGGGTAGCAATCAGCCCCAGCATTTT,CASSKIGGSNQPQHF
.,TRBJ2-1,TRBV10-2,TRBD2,TGCGCCAGCAGTGCCCGGACTAGCGGGAGGCTGGATGAGCAGTTCTTC,CASSARTSGRLDEQFF
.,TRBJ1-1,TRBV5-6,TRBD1,TGTGCCAGCAGCCCGGACAGGGGTACGATGAACACTGAAGCTTTCTTT,CASSPDRGTMNTEAFF
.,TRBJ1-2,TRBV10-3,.,TGTGCCATCTCGACAGAGTACTATGGGAGCTACACCTTC,CAISTEYYGSYTF
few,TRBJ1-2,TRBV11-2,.,TGTGCCAGCAGCTTAGGTTTGGCAGGGTCCTATGGCTACACCTTC,CASSLGLAGSYGYTF
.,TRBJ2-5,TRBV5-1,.,TGCGCCAGCAGCCGCAGGGAAGGGAATGGAGAGACCCAGTACTTC,CASSRREGNGETQYF
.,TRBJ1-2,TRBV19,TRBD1,TGTGCCAGTAGTATTTGGCAGGGGGCGAACTATGGCTACACCTTC,CASSIWQGANYGYTF
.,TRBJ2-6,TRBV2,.,TGTGCCAGCAGTTTCGGGAGCTCTGGGGCCAACGTCCTGACTTTC,CASSFGSSGANVLTF
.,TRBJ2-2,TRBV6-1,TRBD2,TGTGCCAGCAGTGCCCGACTAGCGGGAGTGGTGGCGGACACCGGGGAGCTGTTTTTT,CASSARLAGVVADTGELFF
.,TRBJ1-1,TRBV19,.,TGTGCCTCTAGACCCCGGCAGAATGAAGCTTTCTTT,CASRPRQNEAFF
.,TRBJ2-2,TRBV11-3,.,TGTGCCAGCAGCTCCATCCCCACCGGGGAGCTGTTTTTT,CASSSIPTGELFF
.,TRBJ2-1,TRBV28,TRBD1,TGTGCCAGCAGGGATTCCGGGACAGGTCTCAATGAGCAGTTCTTC,CASRDSGTGLNEQFF
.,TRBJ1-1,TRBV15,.,TGTGCCACCAGCAGAGCCAGGACTGAAGCTTTCTTT,CATSRARTEAFF
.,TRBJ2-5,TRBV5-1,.,TGCGCCAGCAGCTTGGATTGGAGAAGGCCCCAGTACTTC,CASSLDWRRPQYF
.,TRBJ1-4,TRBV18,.,TGTGCCAGCTCAAGAGCGACAGCAACTAATGAAAAACTGTTTTTT,CASSRATATNEKLFF
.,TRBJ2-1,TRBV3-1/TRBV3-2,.,TGTGCCAGCAGCCAGGGGAGCGCAAGCTCCTACAATGAGCAGTTCTTC,CASSQGSASSYNEQFF
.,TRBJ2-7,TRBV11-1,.,TGTGCCAGCAGCTTCAGGGGCGAGCAGTACTTC,CASSFRGEQYF
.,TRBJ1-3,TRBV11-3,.,TGTGCCAGCAGTCTACCGGGATCTGGAAACACCATATATTTT,CASSLPGSGNTIYF
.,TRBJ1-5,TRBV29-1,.,TGCAGCGTCTGCACCGACAGTAGCAATCAGCCCCAGCATTTT,CSVCTDSSNQPQHF
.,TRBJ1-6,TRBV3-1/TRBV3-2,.,TGTGCCAGCAACACAGGGACGGCCTATGGATCACCCCTCCACTTT,CASNTGTAYGSPLHF
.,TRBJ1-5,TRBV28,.,TGTGCCAGCAGCCCCCCTCAGAATCAGCCCCAGCATTTT,CASSPPQNQPQHF
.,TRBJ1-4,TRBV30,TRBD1,TGTGCCTGTTGGGGACAGATTAATGAAAAACTGTTTTTT,CACWGQINEKLFF
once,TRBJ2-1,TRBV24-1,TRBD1,TGTGCCACCAGTGACCGCGGCGGACAGGGGCGCAGTGAGCAGTTCTTC,CATSDRGGQGRSEQFF